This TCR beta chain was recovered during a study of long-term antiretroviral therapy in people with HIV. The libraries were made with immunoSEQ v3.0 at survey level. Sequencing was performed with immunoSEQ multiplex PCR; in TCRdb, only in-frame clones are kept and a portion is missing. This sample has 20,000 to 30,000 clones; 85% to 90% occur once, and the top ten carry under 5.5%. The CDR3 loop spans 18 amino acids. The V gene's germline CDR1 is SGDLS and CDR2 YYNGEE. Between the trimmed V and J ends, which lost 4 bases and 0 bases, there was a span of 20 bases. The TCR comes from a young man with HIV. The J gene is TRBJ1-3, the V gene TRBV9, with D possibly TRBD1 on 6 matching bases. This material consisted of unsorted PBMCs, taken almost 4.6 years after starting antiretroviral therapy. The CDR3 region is CASSFDRPGTSSGNTIYF. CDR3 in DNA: TGTGCCAGCAGCTTCGATCGACCGGGGACAAGCTCTGGAAACACCATATATTTT.